The rows below give T cell receptor beta chains drawn from one sample of a study of control samples from healthy donors and cancer patients. The protocol was immunoSEQ multiplex PCR, while the TCRdb copy is restricted to in-frame clones and leaves out a portion. The sample lists about 55,000 clones; more than 95% were seen once. The sequenced sample was blood. These receptors all stem from a woman under 30 in good health. CDR3s include the opening cysteine and the closing phenylalanine or tryptophan. The D gene is left open where the match is weak. Size is stated for part of the rows, as once, few or many counts, or as a class when the clone is expanded.

>15|TRBD1|NA|TRBV19|TRBJ1-2
CASSIETGKTYGYTF
TGTGCCAGTAGTATCGAGACAGGGAAGACGTATGGCTACACCTTC
>11|NA|NA|TRBV12-3/TRBV12-4|TRBJ2-4
CASSLQGKRYF
TGTGCCAGCAGTTTGCAAGGGAAAAGGTACTTC
>15|NA|NA|TRBV6-5|TRBJ1-3
CASGRQWSSGNTIYF
TGTGCCAGCGGAAGACAGTGGAGCTCTGGAAACACCATATATTTT
>14|TRBD2|NA|TRBV5-1|TRBJ2-5
CASSGTSGKETQYF
TGCGCCAGCAGCGGGACTAGCGGGAAAGAGACCCAGTACTTC
>15|TRBD1|NA|TRBV11-2|TRBJ1-2
CASSLLRGRNYGYTF
TGTGCCAGCAGCTTACTCAGGGGGAGGAACTATGGCTACACCTTC
>14|NA|NA|TRBV5-1|TRBJ1-4
CASSPGVTNEKLFF
TGCGCCAGCAGCCCCGGCGTAACTAATGAAAAACTGTTTTTT
>12|NA|few|TRBV12-3/TRBV12-4|TRBJ1-1
CASSQTRTEAFF
TGTGCCAGCAGCCAGACCCGAACTGAAGCTTTCTTT
>12|NA|NA|TRBV9|TRBJ2-3
CASSAPPGTQYF
TGTGCCAGCAGCGCTCCCCCCGGGACGCAGTATTTT
>15|TRBD2|NA|TRBV6-5|TRBJ2-2
CASSRSGVNTGELFF
TGTGCCAGCAGCCGTAGCGGGGTTAACACCGGGGAGCTGTTTTTT
>14|NA|NA|TRBV5-1|TRBJ2-7
CASSFPGESYEQYF
TGCGCCAGCAGCTTCCCGGGGGAATCCTACGAGCAGTACTTC
>14|NA|NA|TRBV7-9|TRBJ1-1
CASSRDGMNTEAFF
TGTGCCAGCAGCCGGGACGGGATGAACACTGAAGCTTTCTTT
>16|NA|NA|TRBV28|TRBJ1-1
CASSPPLVGKGTEAFF
TGTGCCAGCAGTCCCCCTTTAGTAGGGAAGGGGACTGAAGCTTTCTTT
>13|NA|NA|TRBV12-3/TRBV12-4|TRBJ1-3
CASSPRGGNTIYF
TGTGCCAGCAGTCCACGCGGCGGAAACACCATATATTTT
>19|TRBD1|NA|TRBV13|TRBJ2-1
CASSLVGGAPGQGSDEQFF
TGTGCCAGCAGCTTAGTCGGCGGAGCCCCGGGACAGGGGTCTGATGAGCAGTTCTTC
>17|NA|NA|TRBV3-1/TRBV3-2|TRBJ2-2
CASSQDLDRLNTGELFF
TGTGCCAGCAGCCAAGATCTCGACAGGTTGAACACCGGGGAGCTGTTTTTT
>13|NA|NA|TRBV6-4|TRBJ1-1
CASSPGQNTEAFF
TGTGCCAGCAGTCCCGGACAGAACACTGAAGCTTTCTTT
>14|NA|NA|TRBV30|TRBJ1-4
CAWSVSWSNEKLFF
TGTGCCTGGAGTGTAAGCTGGAGTAATGAAAAACTGTTTTTT
>14|NA|NA|TRBV25-1|TRBJ1-2
CASSERRSNAGYTF
TGTGCCAGCAGTGAAAGAAGGTCAAATGCTGGCTACACCTTC
>15|NA|NA|TRBV15|TRBJ1-1
CATSRLDGRDTEAFF
TGTGCCACCAGCAGACTAGACGGACGAGACACTGAAGCTTTCTTT
>15|TRBD1|NA|TRBV19|TRBJ1-1
CASSPDRGRDTEAFF
TGTGCCAGTAGTCCAGACAGGGGGAGGGACACTGAAGCTTTCTTT
>16|TRBD2|NA|TRBV5-6|TRBJ2-3
CASSGTSGAQWDTQYF
TGTGCCAGCAGCGGGACTAGCGGGGCGCAGTGGGATACGCAGTATTTT
>12|TRBD1|NA|TRBV2|TRBJ1-1
CASSSADRGAFF
TGTGCCAGCAGTTCCGCTGACAGGGGGGCTTTCTTT
>12|NA|NA|TRBV11-1|TRBJ1-1
CASSLTNTEAFF
TGTGCCAGCAGCTTAACGAACACTGAAGCTTTCTTT
>14|NA|NA|TRBV3-1/TRBV3-2|TRBJ2-3
CASSQGPPIDTQYF
TGTGCCAGCAGCCAAGGGCCACCGATTGATACGCAGTATTTT
>17|TRBD1|NA|TRBV27|TRBJ1-5
CASSFLGTGAGNQPQHF
TGTGCCAGCAGTTTCCTCGGGACAGGGGCGGGCAATCAGCCCCAGCATTTT
>14|NA|NA|TRBV6-1|TRBJ1-2
CASSERTGGYGYTF
TGTGCCAGCAGTGAAAGGACCGGTGGTTATGGCTACACCTTC
>12|NA|NA|TRBV6-5|TRBJ2-7
CASSNRLGEQYF
TGTGCCAGCAGTAACAGGTTGGGCGAGCAGTACTTC
>17|TRBD1|NA|TRBV2|TRBJ2-5
CASSHPLRDSIQETQYF
TGTGCCAGCAGTCATCCTCTTAGGGACAGCATCCAAGAGACCCAGTACTTC
>13|NA|NA|TRBV5-6|TRBJ2-7
CASSHKTRNEQYF
TGTGCCAGCAGCCACAAGACTAGGAACGAGCAGTACTTC
>15|TRBD2|once|TRBV4-3|TRBJ2-1
CASSQGTSGGNEQFF
TGCGCCAGCAGCCAAGGGACTAGCGGGGGCAATGAGCAGTTCTTC
>13|NA|NA|TRBV15|TRBJ1-4
CATSNRVEEKLFF
TGTGCCACCAGCAACAGGGTAGAGGAAAAACTGTTTTTT
>12|TRBD1|NA|TRBV7-9|TRBJ1-1
CASTRDRDEAFF
TGTGCCAGCACCAGGGACAGGGATGAAGCTTTCTTT
>16|NA|NA|TRBV10-3|TRBJ1-3
CAISESIGARGNTIYF
TGTGCCATCAGTGAGTCGATTGGCGCGCGGGGAAACACCATATATTTT
>13|NA|few|TRBV19|TRBJ2-5
CASSYPGQETQYF
TGTGCCAGTAGTTACCCAGGTCAAGAGACCCAGTACTTC
>14|TRBD1|NA|TRBV19|TRBJ2-1
CASSRQGGGNEQFF
TGTGCCAGTAGCCGACAGGGGGGAGGGAATGAGCAGTTCTTC
>13|NA|NA|TRBV30|TRBJ1-2
CAWSGDTYYGYTF
TGTGCCTGGAGCGGGGACACCTACTATGGCTACACCTTC
>17|TRBD1|NA|TRBV30|TRBJ2-7
CAWSARIGQGSSYEQYF
TGTGCCTGGAGTGCACGGATCGGACAGGGCTCTTCCTACGAGCAGTACTTC
>14|NA|few|TRBV7-8|TRBJ1-5
CASSLMQGLWPQHF
TGTGCCAGCAGCTTAATGCAGGGTTTGTGGCCCCAGCATTTT
>16|NA|NA|TRBV6-4|TRBJ2-2
CASSDSVSRNTGELFF
TGTGCCAGCAGTGACTCCGTCTCTAGGAACACCGGGGAGCTGTTTTTT
>16|TRBD2|NA|TRBV5-6|TRBJ2-1
CASSGFGGGASDEQFF
TGTGCCAGCAGCGGCTTCGGCGGGGGGGCTTCGGATGAGCAGTTCTTC
>14|TRBD2|NA|TRBV18|TRBJ2-1
CASSPTGGYNEQFF
TGTGCCAGCTCACCGACGGGAGGCTACAATGAGCAGTTCTTC
>18|NA|NA|TRBV4-1|TRBJ2-3
CASSQVFVLITSTDTQYF
TGCGCCAGCAGCCAAGTCTTTGTGCTGATAACTAGCACAGATACGCAGTATTTT
>14|NA|NA|TRBV7-9|TRBJ1-2
CASSSGLDPYGYTF
TGTGCCAGCAGCTCGGGCCTTGACCCCTATGGCTACACCTTC